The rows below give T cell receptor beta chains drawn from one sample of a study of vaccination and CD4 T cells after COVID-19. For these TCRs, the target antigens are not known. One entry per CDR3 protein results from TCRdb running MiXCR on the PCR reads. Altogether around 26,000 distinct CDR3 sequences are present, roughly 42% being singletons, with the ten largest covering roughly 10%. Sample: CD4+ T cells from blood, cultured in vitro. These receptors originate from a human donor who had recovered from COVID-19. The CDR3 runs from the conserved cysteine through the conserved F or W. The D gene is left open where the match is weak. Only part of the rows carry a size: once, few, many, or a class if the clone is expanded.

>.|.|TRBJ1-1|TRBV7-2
TGTGCCAGCAGCTTAGGGGCTGCTTGGGCGGATACTGAAGCTTTCTTT
CASSLGAAWADTEAFF
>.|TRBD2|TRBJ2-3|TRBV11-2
TGTGCCAGCAGCTTAGAACGAACCCTAGCGGGTACGCAGTATTTT
CASSLERTLAGTQYF
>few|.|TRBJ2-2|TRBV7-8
TGTGCCAGCAGCTTAGCGGGTGGGGGGGCTCGCACCGGGGAGCTGTTTTTT
CASSLAGGGARTGELFF
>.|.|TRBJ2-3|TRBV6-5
TGTGCCAGCAGTTACTCCACTAGGGCCAGCACAGATACGCAGTATTTT
CASSYSTRASTDTQYF
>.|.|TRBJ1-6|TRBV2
TGTGCCAGCAGTGATGAAGGGAATTCACCCCTCCACTTT
CASSDEGNSPLHF
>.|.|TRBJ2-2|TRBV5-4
TGTGCCAGCAGGGAGGGGAGGGGGCGTAACACCGGGGAGCTGTTTTTT
CASREGRGRNTGELFF
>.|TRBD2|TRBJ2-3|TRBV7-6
TGTGCCAGCAGCTTCTCCGTGGGTTTACTAGCGGGAGATACGCAGTATTTT
CASSFSVGLLAGDTQYF
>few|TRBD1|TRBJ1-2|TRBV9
TGTGCCAGCAGATCGACAGGGGTTGACTATGGCTACACCTTC
CASRSTGVDYGYTF
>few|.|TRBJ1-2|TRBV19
TGTGCCAGTAGTAGGGTCGGGGGGGACTATGGCTACACCTTC
CASSRVGGDYGYTF
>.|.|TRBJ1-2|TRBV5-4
TGTGCCAGCAGCTTTTCGTCGGACTATGGCTACACCTTC
CASSFSSDYGYTF
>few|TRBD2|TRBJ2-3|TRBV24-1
TGTGCCACCAGTGGATCGGGGGGAAGCACAGATACGCAGTATTTT
CATSGSGGSTDTQYF
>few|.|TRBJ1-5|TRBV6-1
TGTGCCAGCAGCAGCCTGTCAGGGTCCCCCAATCAGCCCCAGCATTTT
CASSSLSGSPNQPQHF
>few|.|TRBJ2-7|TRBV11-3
TGTGCCAGCAGCTCCGAGGGGGGTTTAGGTACCTACGAGCAGTACTTC
CASSSEGGLGTYEQYF
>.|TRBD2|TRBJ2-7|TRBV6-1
TGTGCCAGCGGCCAGCGGGGGGTCCTCTACGAGCAGTACTTC
CASGQRGVLYEQYF
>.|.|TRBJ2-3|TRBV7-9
TGTGCCAGCAGCTTATTCTTAGGGGGTCCCTCGACAGATACGCAGTATTTT
CASSLFLGGPSTDTQYF
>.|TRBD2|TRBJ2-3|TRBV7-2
TGTGCCAGCAGCTTAGAGGGTAGCGGGAGACGTACAGATACGCAGTATTTT
CASSLEGSGRRTDTQYF
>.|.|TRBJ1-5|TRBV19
TGTGCCAGTAGTAGTGACAGGCAGATATGGGCCCAGCATTTT
CASSSDRQIWAQHF
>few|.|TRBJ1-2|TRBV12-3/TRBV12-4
TGTGCCAGCGAGGGGAGCTATGGCTACACCTTC
CASEGSYGYTF
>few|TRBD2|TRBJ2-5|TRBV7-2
TGTGCCAGCAGCCCTTACCGGGGGGGCGTAGAGACCCAGTACTTC
CASSPYRGGVETQYF
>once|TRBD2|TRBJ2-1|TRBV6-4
TGTGCCAGCAGTTTAGCGGGGGATCCCAATGAGCAGTTCTTC
CASSLAGDPNEQFF
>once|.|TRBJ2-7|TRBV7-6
TGTGCCAGCAGCCCCATTCTCGGTTCCGGGGGCTCCTACGAGCAGTACTTC
CASSPILGSGGSYEQYF
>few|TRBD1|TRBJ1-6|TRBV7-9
TGTGCCAGCAGTGTAGCGGGTACAGGGGATTCTGGTTCACCCCTCCACTTT
CASSVAGTGDSGSPLHF
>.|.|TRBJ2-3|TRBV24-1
TGTGCCACCAGTGACCCCGGCGTAGGGGACTCCACAGATACGCAGTGTTTT
CATSDPGVGDSTDTQCF
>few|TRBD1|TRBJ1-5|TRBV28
TGTGCCAGTTCATATAACAGGGGGGTGAGCAATCAGCCCCAGCATTTT
CASSYNRGVSNQPQHF
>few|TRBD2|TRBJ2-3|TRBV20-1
TGCAGTGCTAGAGATGGAAGCGGCGGGGGAGCTACAGATACGCAGTATTTT
CSARDGSGGGATDTQYF
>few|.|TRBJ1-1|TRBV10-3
TGTGCCATCAGACTCACGGAGAACACTGAAGCTTTCTTT
CAIRLTENTEAFF
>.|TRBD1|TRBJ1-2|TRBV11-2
TGTGCCAGCAGCGCCCCACAGGGGGCAAGCTATGGCTACACCTTC
CASSAPQGASYGYTF
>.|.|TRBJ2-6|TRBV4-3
TGCGCCAGCAGCCCCAGGCTGGGGAGCTCTGGGGCCAACGTCCTGACTTTC
CASSPRLGSSGANVLTF
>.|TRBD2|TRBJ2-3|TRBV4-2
TGTGCCAGCAGCCAATCGACTAGCGGGAGGGCCAAGACAGATACGCAGTATTTT
CASSQSTSGRAKTDTQYF
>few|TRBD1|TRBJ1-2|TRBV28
TGTGCCAGCAGCCTCGGACAGGCAACCTATGGCTACACCTTC
CASSLGQATYGYTF
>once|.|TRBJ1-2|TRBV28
TGTGCCAGCAACAAGTATAGCCCTAACTATGGCTACACCTTC
CASNKYSPNYGYTF
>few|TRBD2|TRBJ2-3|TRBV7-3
TGTGCCAGCAGCTGGACTAGCGGGGCTAGCACAGATACGCAGTATTTT
CASSWTSGASTDTQYF
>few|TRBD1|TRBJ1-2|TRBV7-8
TGTGCCAGCAGCTCGACAGGGGCCGGCTATGGCTACACCTTC
CASSSTGAGYGYTF
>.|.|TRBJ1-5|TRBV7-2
TGTGCCAGCAGCTTAGAAAGAAGGGTGCGCAATCAGCCCCAGCATTTT
CASSLERRVRNQPQHF
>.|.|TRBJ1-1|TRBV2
TGTGCCAGCAGTGAAGCGCACACGAAGGGAGAAGCTTTCTTT
CASSEAHTKGEAFF
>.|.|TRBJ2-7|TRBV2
TGTGCCAGCACCTCCGCCGGGACTGGGGACTACGAGCAGTACTTC
CASTSAGTGDYEQYF
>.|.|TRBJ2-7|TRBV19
TGTGCCAGTAGTAAGTCGGGCAGGGGCCGCGCCTCCTACGAGCAGTACTTC
CASSKSGRGRASYEQYF
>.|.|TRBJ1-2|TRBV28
TGTGCCAGCAGTTTATGGGCCTATACGGGTGGCTACACCTTC
CASSLWAYTGGYTF
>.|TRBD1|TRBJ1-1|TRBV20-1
TGCAGTGCTAGAGTTGCGGGGACAGGGGGCGGCACTGAAGCTTTCTTT
CSARVAGTGGGTEAFF
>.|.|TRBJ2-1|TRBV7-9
TGTGCCAGCAGCTCCCGGACGGTAATCTACAATGAGCAGTTCTTC
CASSSRTVIYNEQFF
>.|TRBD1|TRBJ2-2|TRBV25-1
TGTGCCAGCAGTGAATATTTGCAGGGGGCCGCCGGGGAGCTGTTTTTT
CASSEYLQGAAGELFF
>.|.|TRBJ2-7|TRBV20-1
TGCAGTGCCACCCGACAGGCCCTCACCCGATACGAGCAGTACTTC
CSATRQALTRYEQYF
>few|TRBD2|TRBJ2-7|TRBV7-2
TGTGCCAGCAGCTGGGCCAGCGGGGGGGCGTACGAGCAGTACTTC
CASSWASGGAYEQYF
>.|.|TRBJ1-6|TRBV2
TGTGCCAGCACTGAGAGGTCCTATAATTCACCCCTCCACTTT
CASTERSYNSPLHF
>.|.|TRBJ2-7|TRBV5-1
TGCGCCAGCAGCTTCGAAGTCTCCTACGAGCAGTACTTC
CASSFEVSYEQYF
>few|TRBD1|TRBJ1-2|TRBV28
TGTGCCAGCAGTTTAATCACTGCGGAGACAGGGGGATATGGCTACACCTTC
CASSLITAETGGYGYTF
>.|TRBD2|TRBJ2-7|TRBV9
TGTGCCAGCAGTTTCGGGGGTAGCGGGATCTACGAGCAGTACTTC
CASSFGGSGIYEQYF
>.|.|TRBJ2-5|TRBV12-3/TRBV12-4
TGTGCCAGCAGTTTAGATCCGGGGAACCAAGAGACCCAGTACTTC
CASSLDPGNQETQYF
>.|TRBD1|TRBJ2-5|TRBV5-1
TGCGCCAGCAGCTTCCCCGCGGACAGGTTGCAAGAGACCCAGTACTTC
CASSFPADRLQETQYF
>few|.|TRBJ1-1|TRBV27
TGTGCCAGCGTGGGGGGCAGTTGGAACACTGAAGCTTTCTTT
CASVGGSWNTEAFF
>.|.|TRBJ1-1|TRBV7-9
TGTGCCAGCAGCTTACAGGAGGGCACTGAAGCTTTCTTT
CASSLQEGTEAFF
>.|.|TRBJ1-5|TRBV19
TGTGCCAGTTCAGGGGAGTTCGGCAATCAGCCCCAGCATTTT
CASSGEFGNQPQHF
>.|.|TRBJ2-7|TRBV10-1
TGCGCCAGCAGTGACAGGGCCTACGAGCAGTACTTC
CASSDRAYEQYF
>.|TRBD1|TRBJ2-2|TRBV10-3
TGTGCCATCAGGAGACAGGGGGCTAGGAACACCGGGGAGCTGTTTTTT
CAIRRQGARNTGELFF
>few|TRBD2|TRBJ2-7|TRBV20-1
TGCAGTGCTAGAGATCCGACGGGAGGGACCTACGAGCAGTACTTC
CSARDPTGGTYEQYF